The entry below gives a single TCR beta chain sequence along with its context. This entry belongs to a study of T cells in Graves' hyperthyroidism and ophthalmopathy. Germline lookup yields CDR1 SGHTA and CDR2 FQGNSA. The CDR3 has 15 amino acids. V was clipped by 2 bases and J by 2 bases, with 13 bases between them. From RNA transcripts, TCR beta CDR3 regions were amplified. RT-PCR in the first round (using the HTBI primer set) targeted the TCR CDR3. One entry per CDR3 protein, called by TCRdb with MiXCR from the multiplex PCR reads. The sample contains roughly 500,000 distinct CDR3 sequences, about 45% of which appear only once.

Specimen: peripheral blood or thyroid tissue (not recorded which). The chain employs TRBV7-2 and TRBJ2-7, with D possibly TRBD1 on 5 matching bases. The sequence was collected from an adult woman with Graves' disease, either hyperthyroidism or ophthalmopathy (not recorded which). The CDR3 DNA reads as TGTGCCAGCAGCTTAAGGGCGACAGCTACCTACGAGCAGTACTTC. It codes for CASSLRATATYEQYF.